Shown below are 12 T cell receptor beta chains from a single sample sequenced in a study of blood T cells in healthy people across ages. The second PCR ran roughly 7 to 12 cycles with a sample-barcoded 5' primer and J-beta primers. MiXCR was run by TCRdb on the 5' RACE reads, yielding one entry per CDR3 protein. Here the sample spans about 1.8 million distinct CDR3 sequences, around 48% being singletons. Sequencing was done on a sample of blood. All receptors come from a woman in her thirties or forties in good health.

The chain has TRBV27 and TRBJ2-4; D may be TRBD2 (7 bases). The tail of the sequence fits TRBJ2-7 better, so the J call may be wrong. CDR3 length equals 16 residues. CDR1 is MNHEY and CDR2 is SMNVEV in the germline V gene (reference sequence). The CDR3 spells CASSFLRGGAPYEQYF. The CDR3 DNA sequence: TGTGCCAGCAGTTTTCTGAGGGGGGGGGCGCCCTACGAGCAGTACTTC.

The CDR3 DNA sequence: TGCAGTGCTAGCAATACAGGGGGCGGGAATGGCTACACCTTC. Its translation: CSASNTGGGNGYTF. V and J are TRBV20-1 and TRBJ1-2, with TRBD1 matching over 9 bases. Germline V gene lookup returns CDR1 DFQATT and CDR2 SNEGSKA (reference sequence). The CDR3 extends over 14 amino acids. The trim removed 3 bases at V and 6 bases at J, leaving 8 bases unmatched.

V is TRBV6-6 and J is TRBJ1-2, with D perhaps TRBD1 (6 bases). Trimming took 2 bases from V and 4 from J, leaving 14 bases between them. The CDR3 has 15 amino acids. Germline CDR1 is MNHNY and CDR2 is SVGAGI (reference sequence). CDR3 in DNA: TGTGCCAGCAGTTACATGGCAGGGGATCCCTATGGCTACACCTTC. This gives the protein CASSYMAGDPYGYTF.

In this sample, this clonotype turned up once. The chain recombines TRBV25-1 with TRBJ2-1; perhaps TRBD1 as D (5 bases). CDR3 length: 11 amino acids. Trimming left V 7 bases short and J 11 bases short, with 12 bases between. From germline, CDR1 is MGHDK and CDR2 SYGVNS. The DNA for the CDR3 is TGTGCCAGCACCGACAGTAATCAGCAGTTCTTC. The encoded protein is CASTDSNQQFF.

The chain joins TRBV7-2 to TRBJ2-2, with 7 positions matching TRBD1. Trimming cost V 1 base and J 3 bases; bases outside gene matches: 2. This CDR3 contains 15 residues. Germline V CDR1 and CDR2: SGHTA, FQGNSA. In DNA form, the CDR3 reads TGTGCCAGCAGCTTAGTGGGACAGCACACCGGGGAGCTGTTTTTT. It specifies CASSLVGQHTGELFF.

The CDR3 protein is CASSLAGLSRSHGYTF. The CDR3 nucleotides are TGTGCCAGCAGCTTAGCGGGGCTCTCACGTTCCCATGGCTACACCTTC. The V gene is TRBV7-2, the J gene TRBJ1-2, with D possibly being TRBD1 (5 bases). Germline CDR1 SGHTA, CDR2 FQGNSA. The length of the CDR3 is 16 residues. Trimming took off 0 bases at V and 6 bases at J, with 17 bases between the two ends.

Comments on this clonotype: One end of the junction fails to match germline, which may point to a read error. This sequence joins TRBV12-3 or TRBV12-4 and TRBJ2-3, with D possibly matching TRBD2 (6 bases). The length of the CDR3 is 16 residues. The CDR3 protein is CANSLALAGLLDTQYF. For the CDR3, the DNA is TGTGCCAACAGTTTAGCGCTGGCGGGGCTTCTGGATACGCAGTATTTT.

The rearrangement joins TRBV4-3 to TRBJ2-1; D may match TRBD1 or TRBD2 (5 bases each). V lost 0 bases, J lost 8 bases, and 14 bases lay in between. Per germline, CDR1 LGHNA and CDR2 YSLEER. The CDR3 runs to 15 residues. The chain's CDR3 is CASSQEGTVGDEQFF. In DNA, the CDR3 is TGCGCCAGCAGCCAAGAAGGGACCGTGGGCGATGAGCAGTTCTTC.

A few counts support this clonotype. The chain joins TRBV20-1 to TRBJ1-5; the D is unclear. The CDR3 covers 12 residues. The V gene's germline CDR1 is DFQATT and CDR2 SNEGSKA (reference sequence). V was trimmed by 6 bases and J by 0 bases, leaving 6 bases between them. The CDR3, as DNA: TGCAGTGCGCATGATAGCAATCAGCCCCAGCATTTT. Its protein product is CSAHDSNQPQHF.

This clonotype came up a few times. The CDR3 spells CASSSYPAGSETQYF. The CDR3 DNA reads as TGTGCCAGCAGTTCCTACCCAGCGGGGAGTGAGACCCAGTACTTC. The V gene is TRBV27, the J gene TRBJ2-5; 7 bases are a match to TRBD2. This CDR3 has 15 residues. Germline V gives CDR1 MNHEY, CDR2 SMNVEV (reference sequence). Trimming removed 4 bases from V and 5 bases from J; junction bases left unmatched: 10.

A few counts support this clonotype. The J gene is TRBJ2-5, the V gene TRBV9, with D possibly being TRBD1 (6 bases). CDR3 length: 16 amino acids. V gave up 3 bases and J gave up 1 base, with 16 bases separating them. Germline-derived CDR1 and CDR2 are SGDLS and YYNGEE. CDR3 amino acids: CASSGPRDTIQETQYF. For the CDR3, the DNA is TGTGCCAGCAGCGGCCCCCGGGACACAATCCAAGAGACCCAGTACTTC.

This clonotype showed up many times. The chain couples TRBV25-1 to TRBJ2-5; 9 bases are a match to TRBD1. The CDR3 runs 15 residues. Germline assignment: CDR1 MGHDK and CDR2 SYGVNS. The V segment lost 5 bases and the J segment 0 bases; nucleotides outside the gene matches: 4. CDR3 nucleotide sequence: TGTGCCAGCAGTTTGACAGGGGGGTACCAAGAGACCCAGTACTTC. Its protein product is CASSLTGGYQETQYF.